This entry is about one TCR beta chain. This table comes from immunoSEQ multiplex PCR, and its TCRdb copy is limited to in-frame clones, with some not included. The sample consists of about 100,000 clones, less than 90% of them appearing once. This sample is drawn from a study of T cell responses to AZD1222 COVID-19 vaccine. Trimming took 4 bases from V and 7 from J; bases not matched to a gene: 9. Germline V gene sequence: CDR1 SQVTM, CDR2 ANQGSEA. The length of the CDR3 is 15 residues. The TCR was taken from an adult in good health. The chain carries TRBV29-1 and TRBJ2-2, with 10 nucleotides matching TRBD2. The sample was peripheral blood, taken on day 0 of AZD1222 vaccination. The chain's CDR3 is CSVGRASGSNGELFF. CDR3 DNA sequence: TGCAGCGTTGGGCGGGCTAGCGGGAGTAACGGGGAGCTGTTTTTT.